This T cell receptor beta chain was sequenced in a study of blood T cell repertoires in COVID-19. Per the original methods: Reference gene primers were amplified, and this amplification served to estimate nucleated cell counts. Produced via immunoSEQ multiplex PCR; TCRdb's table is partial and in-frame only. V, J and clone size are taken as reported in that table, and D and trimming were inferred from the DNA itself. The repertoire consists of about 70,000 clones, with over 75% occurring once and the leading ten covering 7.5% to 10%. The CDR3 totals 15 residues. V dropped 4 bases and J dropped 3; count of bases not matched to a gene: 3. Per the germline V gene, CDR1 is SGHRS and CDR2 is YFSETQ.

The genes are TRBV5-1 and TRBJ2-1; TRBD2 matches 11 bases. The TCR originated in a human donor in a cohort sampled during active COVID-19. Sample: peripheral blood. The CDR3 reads CASSPGLADYNEQFF. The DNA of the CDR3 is TGCGCCAGCAGCCCGGGACTAGCGGACTACAATGAGCAGTTCTTC.